The 3 T cell receptor beta chains listed next were all sequenced from one sample in a study of cytomegalovirus exposure and HLA in healthy donors. The primer mix had 60 Vbeta and 13 Jbeta primers. Sequencing was performed with immunoSEQ multiplex PCR; in TCRdb, only in-frame clones are kept and a portion is missing. This listing includes 50,000 or so clones. The material sequenced was PBMCs. Every receptor here comes from a man between 40 and 49 years old in good health and CMV-seropositive.

This chain connects TRBV2 to TRBJ2-7; D might be TRBD1 (6 bases). The germline V gene has CDR1 SNHLY and CDR2 FYNNEI. V lost 7 bases, J lost 3 bases, and 13 bases lay in between. This CDR3 has 13 amino acids. CDR3 residues: CASIPGQLYEQYF. In DNA form, the CDR3 reads TGTGCCAGCATCCCAGGACAGCTCTACGAGCAGTACTTC.

V gene TRBV5-1 combines with J gene TRBJ2-1, with TRBD2 matching over 9 bases. Unmatched junction bases numbered 5, after V lost 1 base and J lost 3 bases. The CDR3 has 16 amino acids. The V gene's germline CDR1 is SGHRS and CDR2 YFSETQ. The CDR3 DNA reads as TGCGCCAGCAGCTTGAAGGGGACTAGCTACTACAATGAGCAGTTCTTC. Protein: CASSLKGTSYYNEQFF. Full variable domain (rest looked up from reference TRBV5-1 and TRBJ2-1): KAGVTQTPRYLIKTRGQQVTLSCSPISGHRSVSWYQQTPGQGLQFLFEYFSETQRNKGNFPGRFSGRQFSNSRSEMNVSTLELGDSALYLCASSLKGTSYYNEQFFGPGTRLTVL.

The chain carries TRBV15 and TRBJ1-2; perhaps TRBD1 as D (5 bases). Germline CDR1 LNHNV, CDR2 YYDKDF (reference sequence). Between the trimmed V and J ends, which lost 4 bases and 7 bases, there was a span of 13 bases. This CDR3 has 13 amino acids. The CDR3 spells CATSNPARVGYTF. DNA for the CDR3: TGTGCCACCAGCAATCCCGCCAGGGTTGGCTACACCTTC. The entire variable domain, with the rest obtained from reference TRBV15 and TRBJ1-2, is as follows: DAMVIQNPRYQVTQFGKPVTLSCSQTLNHNVMYWYQQKSSQAPKLLFHYYDKDFNNEADTPDNFQSRRPNTSFCFLDIRSPGLGDTAMYLCATSNPARVGYTFGSGTRLTVV.